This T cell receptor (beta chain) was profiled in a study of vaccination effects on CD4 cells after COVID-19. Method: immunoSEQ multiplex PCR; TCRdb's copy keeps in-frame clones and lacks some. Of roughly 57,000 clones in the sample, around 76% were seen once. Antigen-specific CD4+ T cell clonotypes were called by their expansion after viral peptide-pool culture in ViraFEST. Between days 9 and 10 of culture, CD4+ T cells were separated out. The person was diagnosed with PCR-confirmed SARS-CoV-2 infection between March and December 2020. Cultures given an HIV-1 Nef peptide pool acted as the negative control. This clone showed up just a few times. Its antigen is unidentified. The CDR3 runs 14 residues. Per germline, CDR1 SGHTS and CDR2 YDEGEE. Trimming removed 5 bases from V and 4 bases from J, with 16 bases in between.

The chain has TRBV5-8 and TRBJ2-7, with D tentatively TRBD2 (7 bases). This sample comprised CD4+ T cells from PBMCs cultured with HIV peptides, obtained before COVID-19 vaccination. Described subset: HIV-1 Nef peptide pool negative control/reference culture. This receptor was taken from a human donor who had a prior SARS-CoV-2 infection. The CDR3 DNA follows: TGTGCCAGCAGGCGCAGGGGAGGGGGATACGAGCAGTACTTC. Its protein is CASRRRGGGYEQYF.